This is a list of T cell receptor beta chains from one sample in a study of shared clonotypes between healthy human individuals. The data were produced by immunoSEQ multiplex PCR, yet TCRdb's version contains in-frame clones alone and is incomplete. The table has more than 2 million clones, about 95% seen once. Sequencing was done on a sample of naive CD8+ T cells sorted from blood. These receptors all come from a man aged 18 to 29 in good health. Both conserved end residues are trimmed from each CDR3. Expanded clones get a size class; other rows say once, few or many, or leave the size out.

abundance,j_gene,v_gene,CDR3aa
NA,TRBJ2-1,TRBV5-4,ASSFLGDEQF
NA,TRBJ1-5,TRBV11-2,ASSWDRAGQPQH
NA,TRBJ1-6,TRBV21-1,ASSPDVSYNSPLH
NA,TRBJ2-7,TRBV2,ASLGTPAYEQY
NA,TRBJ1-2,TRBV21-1,ASSKGPGDGGKGYT
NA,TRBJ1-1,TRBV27,ASSRQLNTEAF
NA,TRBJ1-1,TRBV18,ASSPPPGQVEAF
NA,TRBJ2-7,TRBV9,ASSVGHTTTRAGEQY
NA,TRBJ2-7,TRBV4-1,ASSQRGGGGPSYEQY
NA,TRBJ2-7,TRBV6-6,ASSYSGSPGDEQY
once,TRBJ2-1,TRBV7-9,ASSRAGTSVNEQF
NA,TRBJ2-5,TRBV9,ASSVWHGETQY
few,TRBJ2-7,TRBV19,ASSDSYEQY
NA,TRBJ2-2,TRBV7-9,ASSPPPGQVLTGELF
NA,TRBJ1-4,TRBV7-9,ASSLAKQGFNEKLF
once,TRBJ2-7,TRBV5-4,ASSPQDPRDEQY
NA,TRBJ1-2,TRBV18,ASSSGVRYGYT
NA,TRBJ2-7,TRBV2,ASRGLGSGASYEQY
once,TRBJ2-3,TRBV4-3,ASGLAGGDTQY
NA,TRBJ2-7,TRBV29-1,SALGILAGGPSSYEQY
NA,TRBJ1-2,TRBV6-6,ASSFSGAGSYGYT
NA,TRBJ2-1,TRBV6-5,ASSYTAGHNEQF
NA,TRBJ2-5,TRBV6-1,ASSEGTSYQETQY
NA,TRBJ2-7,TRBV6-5,ASRYLLAGGRDEQY
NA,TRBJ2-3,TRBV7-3,ASSSPNTDTQY
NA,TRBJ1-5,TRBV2,ASRDTYSNQPQH